This T cell receptor (beta chain) was observed in a study of control samples from healthy donors and cancer patients (TCRdb year 2020). In the germline V gene, CDR1 corresponds to SGHTA and CDR2 to FQGTGA. V drops 2 bases and J drops 8 bases, leaving 13 bases in between. The CDR3 goes from the cysteine to the phenylalanine over 15 residues. The kept DNA is CDR3 alone, 45 bases in frame from the first base. Regarding this clone: The antigen it recognizes is unknown. No much larger clonotype is one base removed from it; base qualities were not supplied.

Library prep was done by the immunoSEQ multiplex PCR assay. The clones in this table, taken by TCRdb from immuneACCESS, are in-frame only. Not every clone is retained; where verified, under half of the shortfall comes from an unresolved V gene, and the cause of the rest is unknown. Within this sample are around 190,000 clones, with almost 90% of them counted one time only. Together, the top ten hold 1.4% of the sample. This receptor chain uses TRBV7-3 and TRBJ1-6, with no confident D gene call. The sample was blood. The receptor comes from a woman between 45 and 60 years old in good health. The base sequence is TGTGCCAGCAGCTTAGTGGGTCTGGAAGATTCACCCCTCCACTTT. It encodes CASSLVGLEDSPLHF.